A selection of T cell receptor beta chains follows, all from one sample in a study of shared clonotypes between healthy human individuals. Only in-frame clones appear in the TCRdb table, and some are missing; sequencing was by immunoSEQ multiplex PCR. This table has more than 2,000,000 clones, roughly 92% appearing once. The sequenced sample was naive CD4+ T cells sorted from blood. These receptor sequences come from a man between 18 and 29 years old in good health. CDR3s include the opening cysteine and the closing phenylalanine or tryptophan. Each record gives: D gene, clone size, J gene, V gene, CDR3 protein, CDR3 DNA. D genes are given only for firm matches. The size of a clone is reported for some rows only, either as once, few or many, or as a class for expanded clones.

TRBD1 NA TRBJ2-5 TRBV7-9 CASSLAGQGKLRETQYF TGTGCCAGCAGCTTAGCGGGACAGGGGAAGCTTCGGGAGACCCAGTACTTC
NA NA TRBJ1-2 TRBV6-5 CASSYSGAEVYTF TGTGCCAGCAGTTACTCGGGGGCGGAGGTCTACACCTTC
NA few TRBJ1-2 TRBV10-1 CASSATTNYGYTF TGCGCCAGCAGTGCTACGACTAACTATGGCTACACCTTC
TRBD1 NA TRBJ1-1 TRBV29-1 CSVKTGAEAFF TGCAGCGTAAAGACAGGGGCTGAAGCTTTCTTT
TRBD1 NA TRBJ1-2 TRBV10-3 CAISEGTGLHGYTF TGTGCCATCAGTGAGGGGACAGGGTTGCATGGCTACACCTTC
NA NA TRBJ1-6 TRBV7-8 CASSRGPGHVNSPLHF TGTGCCAGCAGCCGCGGCCCGGGACACGTTAATTCACCCCTCCACTTT
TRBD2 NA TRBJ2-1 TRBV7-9 CASRSSSGGIYNEQFF TGTGCCAGCAGGTCCTCTAGCGGGGGAATTTACAATGAGCAGTTCTTC
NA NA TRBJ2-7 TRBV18 CASSASALDRSSYEQYF TGTGCCAGCTCGGCAAGCGCGCTGGACAGAAGCTCCTACGAGCAGTACTTC
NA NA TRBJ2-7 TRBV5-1 CASSLAAGNSNEQYF TGCGCCAGCAGCTTGGCGGCAGGGAACTCAAACGAGCAGTACTTC
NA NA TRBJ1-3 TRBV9 CASSSGLAAGNTIYF TGTGCCAGCAGCTCCGGACTGGCGGCTGGAAACACCATATATTTT
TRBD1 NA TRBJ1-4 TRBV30 CAYRDRDEKLFF TGTGCCTACCGGGACAGGGACGAAAAACTGTTTTTT
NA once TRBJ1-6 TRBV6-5 CASKGDLTVNSPLHF TGTGCCAGCAAGGGGGACCTGACAGTCAATTCACCCCTCCACTTT
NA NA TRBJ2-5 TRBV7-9 CASSLAERERETQYF TGTGCCAGCAGCTTAGCCGAACGCGAGCGAGAGACCCAGTACTTC
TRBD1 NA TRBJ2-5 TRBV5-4 CASSANRGTETQYF TGTGCCAGCAGCGCGAACAGGGGAACAGAGACCCAGTACTTC
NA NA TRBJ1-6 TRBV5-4 CASSLGGGNSPLHF TGTGCCAGCAGCTTGGGGGGAGGGAATTCACCCCTCCACTTT
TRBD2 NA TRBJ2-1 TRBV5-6 CASSLVGTSVQNEQFF TGTGCCAGCAGCTTGGTTGGGACTAGCGTACAAAATGAGCAGTTCTTC
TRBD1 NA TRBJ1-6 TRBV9 CASTRTGNSPLHF TGTGCCAGCACTAGGACAGGGAATTCACCCCTCCACTTT
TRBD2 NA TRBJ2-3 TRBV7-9 CASSLTRTSGVGTDTQYF TGTGCCAGCAGCTTAACCCGGACTAGCGGGGTTGGCACAGATACGCAGTATTTT
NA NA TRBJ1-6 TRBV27 CASSLSNGNSPLHF TGTGCCAGCAGTTTATCGAACGGCAATTCACCCCTCCACTTT
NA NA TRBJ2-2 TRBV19 CASKRGVGDTGELFF TGTGCCAGTAAGAGGGGCGTTGGTGACACCGGGGAGCTGTTTTTT
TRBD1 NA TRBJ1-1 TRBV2 CASSEGWTGLSEAFF TGTGCCAGCAGTGAAGGGTGGACAGGGCTTTCTGAAGCTTTCTTT
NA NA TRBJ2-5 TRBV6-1 CASSRTYSQETQYF TGTGCCAGCAGTAGGACATACAGCCAAGAGACCCAGTACTTC
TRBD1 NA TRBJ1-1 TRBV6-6 CASSPSGQGRDEAFF TGTGCCAGCAGTCCGTCGGGACAGGGGCGGGATGAAGCTTTCTTT
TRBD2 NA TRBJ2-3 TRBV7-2 CASSPSRWSGRGRGDTQYF TGTGCCAGCAGCCCCAGCCGGTGGAGCGGGAGGGGGCGTGGAGATACGCAGTATTTT
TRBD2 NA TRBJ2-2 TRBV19 CASSALAGGTGELFF TGTGCCAGTAGTGCCCTAGCGGGAGGAACCGGGGAGCTGTTTTTT
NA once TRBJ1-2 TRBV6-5 CASSYSFADGYGYTF TGTGCCAGCAGTTACTCGTTTGCCGATGGCTATGGCTACACCTTC
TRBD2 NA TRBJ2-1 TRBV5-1 CASRRSSGGAYNEQFF TGCGCCAGCAGGCGGTCTAGCGGGGGGGCTTACAATGAGCAGTTCTTC
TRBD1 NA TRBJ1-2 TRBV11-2 CASSRYGQGPPGYTF TGTGCCAGCAGCCGCTACGGACAGGGGCCTCCTGGCTACACCTTC
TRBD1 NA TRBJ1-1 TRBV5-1 CASSLLRTGGNTEAFF TGCGCCAGCAGCTTGTTGCGGACAGGAGGGAACACTGAAGCTTTCTTT
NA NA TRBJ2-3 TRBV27 CASRSPGTGHTDTQYF TGTGCCAGCAGGTCGCCTGGCACCGGGCACACAGATACGCAGTATTTT
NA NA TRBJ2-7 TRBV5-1 CASSLSEGRSYEQYF TGCGCCAGCAGCTTATCGGAGGGCCGCTCCTACGAGCAGTACTTC
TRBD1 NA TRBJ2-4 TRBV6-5 CASRRGDRGLNIQYF TGTGCCAGCAGACGCGGGGACAGGGGACTCAACATTCAGTACTTC
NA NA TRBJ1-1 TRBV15 CATSRGRNTEAFF TGTGCCACCAGCAGAGGACGGAACACTGAAGCTTTCTTT
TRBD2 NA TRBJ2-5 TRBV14 CASKSTSRQETQYF TGTGCCAGTAAATCGACTAGCAGGCAAGAGACCCAGTACTTC
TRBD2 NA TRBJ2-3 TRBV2 CASSDVLAGGSDTQYF TGTGCCAGCAGTGACGTACTAGCGGGAGGGTCGGATACGCAGTATTTT
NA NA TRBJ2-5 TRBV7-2 CASSRIRGIETQYF TGTGCCAGCAGCCGCATTCGGGGTATTGAGACCCAGTACTTC
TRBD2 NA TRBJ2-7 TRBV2 CASRRGETLYEQYF TGTGCCAGCAGGCGGGGGGAGACACTATACGAGCAGTACTTC
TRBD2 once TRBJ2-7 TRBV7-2 CASSTRTSGLEEQYF TGTGCCAGCAGCACCCGGACTAGCGGACTCGAGGAGCAGTACTTC
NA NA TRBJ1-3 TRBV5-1 CASSPSQTGNTIYF TGCGCCAGCTCCCCGAGTCAGACTGGAAACACCATATATTTT
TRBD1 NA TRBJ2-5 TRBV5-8 CASSWPGQGGAAVETQYF TGTGCCAGCAGCTGGCCGGGACAGGGGGGCGCCGCCGTGGAGACCCAGTACTTC
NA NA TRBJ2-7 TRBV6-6 CASSQRATGSYEQYF TGTGCCAGCAGTCAAAGGGCTACGGGCTCCTACGAGCAGTACTTC
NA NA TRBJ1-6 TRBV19 CASSIGSASFGNSPLHF TGTGCCAGTAGTATTGGTTCTGCGTCATTTGGTAATTCACCCCTCCACTTT
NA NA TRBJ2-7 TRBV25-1 CASSEGGIEQYF TGTGCCAGCAGTGAAGGTGGGATCGAGCAGTACTTC
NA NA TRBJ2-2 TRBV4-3 CASSRSRNTGELFF TGCGCCAGCAGCCGCTCCAGGAACACCGGGGAGCTGTTTTTT
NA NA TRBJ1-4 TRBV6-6 CASSLYRDNEKLFF TGTGCCAGCAGCCTTTACAGGGATAATGAAAAACTGTTTTTT
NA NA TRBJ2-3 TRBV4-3 CASSHGSRTDTQYF TGCGCCAGCAGCCACGGATCCCGCACAGATACGCAGTATTTT
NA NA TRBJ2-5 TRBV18 CASSPLHPQETQYF TGTGCCAGCTCACCACTACACCCCCAAGAGACCCAGTACTTC
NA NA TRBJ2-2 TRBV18 CASSPLGRNTGELFF TGTGCCAGCTCACCTCTAGGGAGAAACACCGGGGAGCTGTTTTTT
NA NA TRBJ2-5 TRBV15 CATSRDRGSETQYF TGTGCCACCAGCAGAGACCGGGGGTCGGAGACCCAGTACTTC